Listed here are 5 T cell receptor beta chains from one sample, sequenced in a study of beta chain features in type 1 diabetes. The sequenced template was cDNA made from the entire isolated RNA. The data were produced by immunoSEQ multiplex PCR, yet TCRdb's version contains in-frame clones alone and is incomplete. This table holds about 140,000 clones, 6.9% found once. Sequencing was done on a sample of central memory CD4+ T cells from blood. The receptors were gathered from a woman in her twenties or thirties in good health.

This clone was seen repeatedly, ten times or more. The rearrangement joins TRBV30 to TRBJ2-3; 8 bases match TRBD2. The CDR3 contains 14 residues. Germline V gene sequence: CDR1 GTSNPN, CDR2 SVGIG (reference sequence). V was clipped by 1 base and J by 6 bases; unmatched bases: 6. This chain's CDR3 is CAWSAAGGFDTQYF. The CDR3 nucleotides are TGTGCCTGGAGTGCGGCGGGAGGTTTCGATACGCAGTATTTT. The whole variable domain, filled in from reference TRBV30 and TRBJ2-3, reads SQTIHQWPATLVQPVGSPLSLECTVEGTSNPNLYWYRQAAGRGLQLLFYSVGIGQISSEVPQNLSASRPQDRQFILSSKKLLLSDSGFYLCAWSAAGGFDTQYFGPGTRLTVL.

This chain connects TRBV6-1 to TRBJ2-7; possible D gene TRBD1, 6 bases. In germline, CDR1 is MNHNS, CDR2 SASEGT. Trimming removed 8 bases at V and 2 bases at J, with 10 bases between. The CDR3 length is 12 residues. The CDR3 coding sequence is TGTGCCAGCGGGGGCAGCCCCTACGAGCAGTACTTC. Its protein product is CASGGSPYEQYF.

This clone has only a few counts. The V gene is TRBV28, the J gene TRBJ2-5, with 10 bases lining up with TRBD1. The J segment lost 5 bases and the V segment lost 5 bases, leaving 2 bases of the junction unmatched. CDR3 length: 13 residues. Germline assignment: CDR1 MDHEN and CDR2 SYDVKM. CDR3 coding DNA: TGTGCCAGCAGTCGGACAGGGGGGGAGACCCAGTACTTC. Translating it yields CASSRTGGETQYF. The variable domain in full, completed from reference TRBV28 and TRBJ2-5, reads DVKVTQSSRYLVKRTGEKVFLECVQDMDHENMFWYRQDPGLGLRLIYFSYDVKMKEKGDIPEGYSVSREKKERFSLILESASTNQTSMYLCASSRTGGETQYFGPGTRLLVL.

The chain joins TRBV2 to TRBJ2-1, with 7 bases identical to TRBD2. V shed 6 bases, J shed 3 bases, and the junction held 11 bases outside the gene matches. Per germline, CDR1 SNHLY and CDR2 FYNNEI. The CDR3 extends over 16 amino acids. CDR3 in DNA: TGTGCCAGCAGGGCTAGCGGAGCAATCAGCTACAATGAGCAGTTCTTC. It codes for CASRASGAISYNEQFF.

This chain links TRBV6-1 with TRBJ2-5, with D maybe TRBD1 (6 bases). The CDR3 runs 12 residues. V was pared by 8 bases and J by 9 bases, with 16 bases between. Germline V lookup: CDR1 MNHNS, CDR2 SASEGT. This CDR3 is CASCPDRPPQYF. The CDR3 region has the DNA TGTGCCAGCTGCCCGGACAGACCTCCCCAGTACTTC.